A selection of T cell receptor beta chains follows, all from one sample in a study of blood T cell repertoires in COVID-19. The table came from immunoSEQ multiplex PCR; TCRdb's copy has only in-frame clones and leaves some out. The sample shows more than 150,000 clones, roughly 90% of them seen only once. Sequencing input: PBMCs or T cells enriched from blood (not recorded which). All receptors derive from a woman aged 45-65 years who had recovered from COVID-19. Both conserved end residues are part of each CDR3. The order of the fields is CDR3 length, D gene, J gene, clone size, V gene, CDR3 DNA, CDR3 protein. A D gene is named only where the DNA matches it firmly. Some rows have no size entry. The others give once, few or many, or a class for an expanded clone.

CDR3 length: 13
D gene: NA
J gene: TRBJ2-1
clone size: NA
V gene: TRBV10-3
CDR3 DNA: TGTGCCATCAGTGGCAAGGGAGATAATGAGCAGTTCTTC
CDR3 protein: CAISGKGDNEQFF

CDR3 length: 13
D gene: TRBD1
J gene: TRBJ1-1
clone size: NA
V gene: TRBV10-1
CDR3 DNA: TGCGCCAGCCAACGGCAGGGGGCCGCTGAAGCTTTCTTT
CDR3 protein: CASQRQGAAEAFF

CDR3 length: 15
D gene: TRBD1
J gene: TRBJ2-3
clone size: NA
V gene: TRBV19
CDR3 DNA: TGTGCCAGTAAGAAGTGGACAGGGACAACAGATACGCAGTATTTT
CDR3 protein: CASKKWTGTTDTQYF

CDR3 length: 19
D gene: NA
J gene: TRBJ2-3
clone size: once
V gene: TRBV7-6
CDR3 DNA: TGTGCCAGCAGCTTAGTTATGGACAGCCCTGGCCTAAGCACAGATACGCAGTATTTT
CDR3 protein: CASSLVMDSPGLSTDTQYF

CDR3 length: 13
D gene: NA
J gene: TRBJ2-7
clone size: NA
V gene: TRBV12-3/TRBV12-4
CDR3 DNA: TGTGCCAGCAGTTTTGCGAGGGACTACGAGCAGTACTTC
CDR3 protein: CASSFARDYEQYF

CDR3 length: 15
D gene: TRBD1
J gene: TRBJ2-7
clone size: NA
V gene: TRBV18
CDR3 DNA: TGTGCCAGCTCACCCGGACAGGGGGCCATCTACGAGCAGTACTTC
CDR3 protein: CASSPGQGAIYEQYF

CDR3 length: 13
D gene: NA
J gene: TRBJ2-1
clone size: NA
V gene: TRBV27
CDR3 DNA: TGTGCCAGCAGCCAGATTGTTTACAATGAGCAGTTCTTC
CDR3 protein: CASSQIVYNEQFF

CDR3 length: 15
D gene: TRBD1
J gene: TRBJ2-7
clone size: once
V gene: TRBV6-1
CDR3 DNA: TGTGCCAGCAGTGAAAACGCAGGGGGCGTCTACGAGCAGTACTTC
CDR3 protein: CASSENAGGVYEQYF

CDR3 length: 13
D gene: NA
J gene: TRBJ2-5
clone size: NA
V gene: TRBV3-1/TRBV3-2
CDR3 DNA: TGTGCCAGCAGCGCCGCCAGGGTAGAGACCCAGTACTTC
CDR3 protein: CASSAARVETQYF

CDR3 length: 17
D gene: TRBD1
J gene: TRBJ1-6
clone size: few
V gene: TRBV2
CDR3 DNA: TGTGCCAGCAGCGACCCCCCGGGACAGCTTGGGGGTTCACCCCTCCACTTT
CDR3 protein: CASSDPPGQLGGSPLHF

CDR3 length: 16
D gene: TRBD2
J gene: TRBJ2-1
clone size: NA
V gene: TRBV24-1
CDR3 DNA: TGTGCCACCAGTGACCCTAGCGGGAGGGAGTACAATGAGCAGTTCTTC
CDR3 protein: CATSDPSGREYNEQFF

CDR3 length: 14
D gene: TRBD1
J gene: TRBJ1-5
clone size: NA
V gene: TRBV2
CDR3 DNA: TGTGCCAGCAGGGACAGGGTTAGCAATCAGCCCCAGCATTTT
CDR3 protein: CASRDRVSNQPQHF

CDR3 length: 14
D gene: TRBD1
J gene: TRBJ2-1
clone size: NA
V gene: TRBV6-5
CDR3 DNA: TGTGCCAGCAGTTATGACCAGGGGGTCAATGAGCAGTTCTTC
CDR3 protein: CASSYDQGVNEQFF

CDR3 length: 17
D gene: NA
J gene: TRBJ2-2
clone size: NA
V gene: TRBV25-1
CDR3 DNA: TGTGCCAGCAGTCGTGGGCGGGCAGGGGTTGGAACCGGGGAGCTGTTTTTT
CDR3 protein: CASSRGRAGVGTGELFF

CDR3 length: 13
D gene: TRBD2
J gene: TRBJ2-3
clone size: few
V gene: TRBV27
CDR3 DNA: TGTGCCAGCATAAGAACGGGGGGATATACGCAGTATTTT
CDR3 protein: CASIRTGGYTQYF

CDR3 length: 15
D gene: NA
J gene: TRBJ2-1
clone size: NA
V gene: TRBV18
CDR3 DNA: TGTGCCAGCTCACCATCCCATAGAAATTACAATGAGCAGTTCTTC
CDR3 protein: CASSPSHRNYNEQFF

CDR3 length: 14
D gene: NA
J gene: TRBJ1-4
clone size: NA
V gene: TRBV28
CDR3 DNA: TGTGCCAGCAGTTTACCCGGACAGAATGAAAAACTGTTTTTT
CDR3 protein: CASSLPGQNEKLFF

CDR3 length: 15
D gene: TRBD1
J gene: TRBJ2-5
clone size: NA
V gene: TRBV15
CDR3 DNA: TGTGCCACCAGCAGGACAGGGGGCCCGGGGGAGACCCAGTACTTC
CDR3 protein: CATSRTGGPGETQYF

CDR3 length: 17
D gene: NA
J gene: TRBJ2-6
clone size: NA
V gene: TRBV2
CDR3 DNA: TGTGCCAGCAGTGAATTCCTCCCTGTCTCTGGGGCCAACGTCCTGACTTTC
CDR3 protein: CASSEFLPVSGANVLTF

CDR3 length: 17
D gene: TRBD1
J gene: TRBJ2-6
clone size: few
V gene: TRBV7-9
CDR3 DNA: TGTGCCAGCAGCTTATGGGGACAGGGGATTGGGGCCAACGTCCTGACTTTC
CDR3 protein: CASSLWGQGIGANVLTF

CDR3 length: 13
D gene: NA
J gene: TRBJ1-1
clone size: NA
V gene: TRBV30
CDR3 DNA: TGTGCCTGGAGTGGAGGTGGAGACACTGAAGCTTTCTTT
CDR3 protein: CAWSGGGDTEAFF

CDR3 length: 14
D gene: NA
J gene: TRBJ2-7
clone size: NA
V gene: TRBV4-1
CDR3 DNA: TGCGCCAGCAGCCAAGTGAGACAGAGCTACGAGCAGTACTTC
CDR3 protein: CASSQVRQSYEQYF

CDR3 length: 15
D gene: TRBD1
J gene: TRBJ1-1
clone size: NA
V gene: TRBV18
CDR3 DNA: TGTGCCAGCTCACTAGGACAGGGGAAGAACACTGAAGCTTTCTTT
CDR3 protein: CASSLGQGKNTEAFF

CDR3 length: 13
D gene: NA
J gene: TRBJ2-7
clone size: NA
V gene: TRBV6-1
CDR3 DNA: TGTGCCAGCAGTGAATCGGAGGTCCACGAGCAGTACTTC
CDR3 protein: CASSESEVHEQYF

CDR3 length: 13
D gene: NA
J gene: TRBJ2-7
clone size: NA
V gene: TRBV12-3/TRBV12-4
CDR3 DNA: TGTGCCAGCAGGGGGTCCGGAGGGAACGAGCAGTACTTC
CDR3 protein: CASRGSGGNEQYF

CDR3 length: 14
D gene: TRBD1
J gene: TRBJ2-2
clone size: NA
V gene: TRBV7-3
CDR3 DNA: TGTGCCAGCAGGCGACAGGGCGTAACCGGGGAGCTGTTTTTT
CDR3 protein: CASRRQGVTGELFF

CDR3 length: 12
D gene: NA
J gene: TRBJ2-1
clone size: NA
V gene: TRBV7-8
CDR3 DNA: TGTGCCAGCAGCCCCCTCTACAATGAGCAGTTCTTC
CDR3 protein: CASSPLYNEQFF

CDR3 length: 15
D gene: NA
J gene: TRBJ1-1
clone size: NA
V gene: TRBV5-5
CDR3 DNA: TGTGCCAGCAGCTTGGTACAGACACTGAACACTGAAGCTTTCTTT
CDR3 protein: CASSLVQTLNTEAFF

CDR3 length: 16
D gene: TRBD1
J gene: TRBJ2-5
clone size: NA
V gene: TRBV24-1
CDR3 DNA: TGTGCCACCAGTGATTTGGGACAGGGCCAGAAAGAGACCCAGTACTTC
CDR3 protein: CATSDLGQGQKETQYF

CDR3 length: 15
D gene: NA
J gene: TRBJ2-7
clone size: NA
V gene: TRBV4-2
CDR3 DNA: TGTGCCAGCAGCCATTTAGAGGACTCCGCCTACGAGCAGTACTTC
CDR3 protein: CASSHLEDSAYEQYF

CDR3 length: 15
D gene: TRBD2
J gene: TRBJ2-7
clone size: once
V gene: TRBV28
CDR3 DNA: TGTGCCAGCAGTAGGCCCGGGGGGAGGTCCTACGAGCAGTACTTC
CDR3 protein: CASSRPGGRSYEQYF

CDR3 length: 15
D gene: NA
J gene: TRBJ1-4
clone size: NA
V gene: TRBV7-2
CDR3 DNA: TGTGCCAGCAGCTTAGGCGGGACCCGAATAGAAAAACTGTTTTTT
CDR3 protein: CASSLGGTRIEKLFF

CDR3 length: 16
D gene: TRBD2
J gene: TRBJ2-7
clone size: NA
V gene: TRBV9
CDR3 DNA: TGTGCCAGCAGCGTAGGCGAACTAGCGTACCCTGTTGAGCAGTACTTC
CDR3 protein: CASSVGELAYPVEQYF

CDR3 length: 13
D gene: NA
J gene: TRBJ2-7
clone size: NA
V gene: TRBV7-2
CDR3 DNA: TGTGCCAGCAGCTCCTTCGCGGCACGAGAGCAGTACTTC
CDR3 protein: CASSSFAAREQYF

CDR3 length: 13
D gene: NA
J gene: TRBJ2-2
clone size: NA
V gene: TRBV5-1
CDR3 DNA: TGCGCCAGCGGGGTTAGCGGCACCGGGGAGCTGTTTTTT
CDR3 protein: CASGVSGTGELFF

CDR3 length: 14
D gene: NA
J gene: TRBJ2-1
clone size: NA
V gene: TRBV2
CDR3 DNA: TGTGCCAGCATAGGAACTAGGCTAGGCAATGAGCAGTTCTTC
CDR3 protein: CASIGTRLGNEQFF

CDR3 length: 18
D gene: TRBD1
J gene: TRBJ1-6
clone size: NA
V gene: TRBV28
CDR3 DNA: TGTGCCAGCAGTCCCTGGGACAGGGGCAGCTCCTATAATTCACCCCTCCACTTT
CDR3 protein: CASSPWDRGSSYNSPLHF

CDR3 length: 15
D gene: TRBD2
J gene: TRBJ2-5
clone size: NA
V gene: TRBV7-2
CDR3 DNA: TGTGCCAGCAGCATGCGGACTAGCGGTCAAGAGACCCAGTACTTC
CDR3 protein: CASSMRTSGQETQYF

CDR3 length: 16
D gene: TRBD1
J gene: TRBJ2-5
clone size: NA
V gene: TRBV5-8
CDR3 DNA: TGTGCCAGCAGCTGGTACCAGGGACAGGGGGAAGAGACCCAGTACTTC
CDR3 protein: CASSWYQGQGEETQYF

CDR3 length: 16
D gene: NA
J gene: TRBJ2-1
clone size: NA
V gene: TRBV10-1
CDR3 DNA: TGCGCCAGCAGTAGGGGCCAAAGAGGAATTTGGGATGAGCAGTTCTTC
CDR3 protein: CASSRGQRGIWDEQFF

CDR3 length: 13
D gene: TRBD2
J gene: TRBJ2-5
clone size: NA
V gene: TRBV12-3/TRBV12-4
CDR3 DNA: TGTGCCAGCCTAGCGGGAGACGGAGAGACCCAGTACTTC
CDR3 protein: CASLAGDGETQYF

CDR3 length: 14
D gene: NA
J gene: TRBJ1-2
clone size: NA
V gene: TRBV6-5
CDR3 DNA: TGTGCCAGCAGTTACTCGCGCGGTCCCTATGGCTACACCTTC
CDR3 protein: CASSYSRGPYGYTF

CDR3 length: 12
D gene: NA
J gene: TRBJ2-2
clone size: few
V gene: TRBV7-9
CDR3 DNA: TGTGCCAGTACTGATGGCACCGGGGAGCTGTTTTTT
CDR3 protein: CASTDGTGELFF

CDR3 length: 18
D gene: TRBD2
J gene: TRBJ2-1
clone size: once
V gene: TRBV5-6
CDR3 DNA: TGTGCCAGCAGCTCCCCCACCCGGACTAGCGGACCCTACAATGAGCAGTTCTTC
CDR3 protein: CASSSPTRTSGPYNEQFF

CDR3 length: 17
D gene: TRBD2
J gene: TRBJ2-5
clone size: NA
V gene: TRBV6-6
CDR3 DNA: TGTGCCAGCAGTCAGCCGGGACTAGCGGGAGCAACAGAGACCCAGTACTTC
CDR3 protein: CASSQPGLAGATETQYF

CDR3 length: 13
D gene: NA
J gene: TRBJ1-1
clone size: NA
V gene: TRBV29-1
CDR3 DNA: TGCAGCGTCCCGGGACACCAATACACTGAAGCTTTCTTT
CDR3 protein: CSVPGHQYTEAFF